The rows below give T cell receptor beta chains drawn from one sample of a study of early T cells in non-severe SARS-CoV-2 infection. TCRdb independently ran MiXCR on the 5' RACE reads; one entry per CDR3 protein. The sample has roughly 53,000 distinct CDR3 sequences; approximately 10% are singletons. The material was whole blood, obtained at baseline. These receptor sequences come from an adult who was a healthcare worker with PCR-confirmed SARS-CoV-2 infection or an uninfected control (not recorded which). The CDR3 runs from the conserved cysteine through the conserved F or W. The D gene is left open where the match is weak. Where a row states a size, it is once, few, many or the class of an expanded clone; other rows omit it.

v_call,clone_size,d_call,j_call,cdr3_nt,cdr3_aa
TRBV4-1,many,NA,TRBJ2-1,TGCGCCAGCAGCCAAGACGTGGACTCCATCTTCCTCAATGAGCAGTTCTTC,CASSQDVDSIFLNEQFF
TRBV20-1,many,TRBD2,TRBJ2-3,TGCAGTGCTAGAAGGACTAGCGGAGGCACAGATACGCAGTATTTT,CSARRTSGGTDTQYF
TRBV15,NA,NA,TRBJ2-3,TGTGCCACCAGCAGAGAGTTGGGGGTTGATACGCAGTATTTT,CATSRELGVDTQYF
TRBV7-3,NA,NA,TRBJ2-3,TGTGCCAGCAGCTTAACTGGACACTACACAGATACGCAGTATTTT,CASSLTGHYTDTQYF
TRBV2,few,TRBD2,TRBJ2-3,TGTGCCAGCAGTGCAGAGACTAGCGGGGGCACAGATACGCAGTATTTT,CASSAETSGGTDTQYF
TRBV20-1,few,NA,TRBJ2-1,TGCAGTCCTCATGAGCAGTTCTTC,CSPHEQFF
TRBV5-5,NA,NA,TRBJ2-7,TGTGCCAGCAGCTTGGAAGCAGGTTCCTACGAGCAGTACTTC,CASSLEAGSYEQYF
TRBV6-5,many,NA,TRBJ2-2,TGTGCCAGCACCAAGAGGACAGCCTTCACCGGGGAGCTGTTTTTT,CASTKRTAFTGELFF
TRBV7-9,NA,NA,TRBJ1-3,TGTGCCAGCAGCTTAGCGGAGACTGGAAACACCATATATTTT,CASSLAETGNTIYF
TRBV11-2,NA,NA,TRBJ2-5,TGTGCCAGCAGCCCCTCGTCCGGGGTCCCCACAGAGACCCAGTACTTC,CASSPSSGVPTETQYF
TRBV11-2,NA,NA,TRBJ2-7,TGTGCCAGCAGCCCAAACTACGAGCAGTACTTC,CASSPNYEQYF
TRBV12-3/TRBV12-4,few,TRBD1,TRBJ1-5,TGTGCCAGCAGGCTCGACAGGGGCAATCAGCCCCAGCATTTT,CASRLDRGNQPQHF
TRBV7-9,NA,NA,TRBJ2-3,TGTGCCAGCAGCCCGGGCCGGGGGGCCGAGTCCACAGATACGCAGTATTTT,CASSPGRGAESTDTQYF
TRBV5-1,few,NA,TRBJ1-1,TGCGCCAGCAGCGGGGAGCAGGGGAACACTGAAGCTTTCTTT,CASSGEQGNTEAFF
TRBV5-1,few,TRBD1,TRBJ1-4,TGCGCCAGCAGCCCGGGACAGAGTGAAAAACTGTTTTTT,CASSPGQSEKLFF
TRBV12-3/TRBV12-4,many,NA,TRBJ1-2,TGTGCCAGCAGTTTAGTACCCCCATTGGGCTACACCTTC,CASSLVPPLGYTF
TRBV7-8,medium-sized,NA,TRBJ2-6,TGTGCCAGCAGCCGAGGGGGGGCGCCTGGGGCCAACGTCCTGACTTTC,CASSRGGAPGANVLTF
TRBV29-1,few,NA,TRBJ2-5,TGCAGCGTTGAGGCTGGCGGGCAGACCCAGTACTTC,CSVEAGGQTQYF
TRBV10-3,medium-sized,TRBD2,TRBJ2-7,TGTGCCATCAGTTCGACTAGCGGGAGGACCTACGAGCAGTACTTC,CAISSTSGRTYEQYF
TRBV10-1,few,NA,TRBJ2-7,TGCGCCAGCAGTGACGCCGCTAGCAACGAGCAGTACTTC,CASSDAASNEQYF
TRBV11-2,many,TRBD2,TRBJ2-7,TGTGCCAGCAGTTCTCGAAGACTAGCGGGCTCCTACGAGCAGTACTTC,CASSSRRLAGSYEQYF
TRBV6-1,NA,NA,TRBJ1-1,TGTGCCAGCAGTAACTACGGGTACACTGAAGCTTTCTTT,CASSNYGYTEAFF
TRBV4-2,many,NA,TRBJ2-4,TGTGCCAGCAGCCAAGATGTGGCTAGCCAGGGCATTCAGTACTTC,CASSQDVASQGIQYF
TRBV7-6,NA,NA,TRBJ1-1,TGTGCCAGCAGCTTACACCGGGGGACTGAAGCTTTCTTT,CASSLHRGTEAFF
TRBV20-1,few,NA,TRBJ2-7,TGCAGTGCTAGATTTCCTGTCCAACGGGAGCAGTACTTC,CSARFPVQREQYF
TRBV7-6,NA,NA,TRBJ1-4,TGTGCCAGCAGCTTAGCGCCACGGAGGGGACCAACTAATGAAAAACTGTTTTTT,CASSLAPRRGPTNEKLFF
TRBV20-1,NA,NA,TRBJ1-1,TGCAGTGCTAGAGCAGGGGACACTGAAGCTTTCTTT,CSARAGDTEAFF
TRBV12-3/TRBV12-4,many,NA,TRBJ2-3,TGTGCCAGCGGGTACACAGATACGCAGTATTTT,CASGYTDTQYF
TRBV4-1,NA,TRBD2,TRBJ2-1,TGCGCCAGCAGCCAAGGCGGCGGGAGACTATCCTACAATGAGCAGTTCTTC,CASSQGGGRLSYNEQFF
TRBV20-1,many,TRBD2,TRBJ2-7,TGCAGTGGAGTAGCGGGAGGCCACTCCTACGAGCAGTACTTC,CSGVAGGHSYEQYF
TRBV3-1,NA,NA,TRBJ1-2,TGTGCCAGCAGCCAAGTTGTAGGGTATACCTCTAACTATGGCTACACCTTC,CASSQVVGYTSNYGYTF
TRBV4-1,many,TRBD2,TRBJ2-7,TGCGCCAGCAGCCACTCTAGCGGGGCCTCCGAGCAGTACTTC,CASSHSSGASEQYF
TRBV7-9,many,NA,TRBJ2-3,TGTGCCAGCAGCAGGGGGGCGGTCGCCTCCTCTAGCACAGATACGCAGTATTTT,CASSRGAVASSSTDTQYF
TRBV7-9,many,TRBD1,TRBJ1-5,TGTGCCAGCAGCTTAATAGGGGAAGACAGGGGGAATCAGCCCCAGCATTTT,CASSLIGEDRGNQPQHF
TRBV28,few,TRBD1,TRBJ2-7,TGTGCCAGCAGACAGACAGGGTACGAGCAGTACTTC,CASRQTGYEQYF
TRBV5-1,few,TRBD1,TRBJ2-7,TGCGCCAGCAGCCGGGGACAGCGAACCTACGAGCAGTACTTC,CASSRGQRTYEQYF
TRBV12-3/TRBV12-4,few,NA,TRBJ2-1,TGTGCCAGCAGTTTCATCAACACCGCCTACAATGAGCAGTTCTTC,CASSFINTAYNEQFF
TRBV28,few,NA,TRBJ2-1,TGTGCCAACAGAACCCAAGCGGTAAATGAGCAGTTCTTC,CANRTQAVNEQFF
TRBV28,many,NA,TRBJ2-6,TGTGCCAGCAGTTTGTGGGGAACTGGGGCCAACGTCCTGACTTTC,CASSLWGTGANVLTF
TRBV7-3,many,NA,TRBJ2-7,TGTGCCAGCAGCTTAACGCCGGAGTCCTACGAGCAGTACTTC,CASSLTPESYEQYF
TRBV7-6,NA,NA,TRBJ1-2,TGTGCCAGCAGCTTAGCAGGAAAGAACTATGGCTACACCTTC,CASSLAGKNYGYTF
TRBV29-1,many,NA,TRBJ1-3,TGCAGCGTTGTAAGCTGGCAGGATAGCTCTGGAAACACCATATATTTT,CSVVSWQDSSGNTIYF
TRBV11-3,NA,TRBD1,TRBJ2-3,TGTGCCAGCAGCTTACCGGGGACAGGGAGATTCGATACGCAGTATTTT,CASSLPGTGRFDTQYF
TRBV4-1,many,NA,TRBJ1-1,TGCGCCAGCAGTCCAGGGTCCTCGGGGACTGAAGCTTTCTTT,CASSPGSSGTEAFF
TRBV5-1,few,TRBD1,TRBJ2-7,TGCGCCAGCAGCTTCCGGACAGGGACCCTCTACGAGCAGTACTTC,CASSFRTGTLYEQYF
TRBV6-5,few,NA,TRBJ1-6,TGTGCCAGCAGTTACCAGGAAAACTCACCCCTCCACTTT,CASSYQENSPLHF
TRBV12-3/TRBV12-4,many,NA,TRBJ1-3,TGTGCCAGCAGCGGAGGGTATGGAAACACCATATATTTT,CASSGGYGNTIYF
TRBV15,many,NA,TRBJ1-5,TGTGCCACCAGCAGAGTTTTAACTTTGGGCAATCAGCCCCAGCATTTT,CATSRVLTLGNQPQHF
TRBV6-5,few,TRBD2,TRBJ2-1,TGTGCCAGCAGTTCCCTGAGCGGGAGGGAACCGCAGTTCTTC,CASSSLSGREPQFF
TRBV7-9,few,NA,TRBJ2-7,TGTGCCAGCAATCGACCCCCTTCCTACGAGCAGTACTTC,CASNRPPSYEQYF
TRBV5-1,few,NA,TRBJ1-6,TGCGCCAGCAGCTTGGATACAGGGAGTAGAGTTTCACCCCTCCACTTT,CASSLDTGSRVSPLHF
TRBV12-3/TRBV12-4,few,TRBD1,TRBJ2-6,TGTGCCAGCAGTCCCCAACCGGGACAGGGGAAAGGGGCCAACGTCCTGACTTTC,CASSPQPGQGKGANVLTF